The source of this TCR beta chain is a study of T-cell reconstitution after alpha-beta-depleted transplantation in children. Regarding the study as a whole: From surviving recipient T cells and thymic progenitors came the high day-60 TCRbeta diversity observed in some patients. Once a year had passed after transplant, T-cell counts and diversity came mostly from newly produced T cells. Expanded clones from the graft, numbering several hundred, reportedly supplied alpha-beta T cells about two months after transplant.

For TCRbeta, the library was prepared with unique molecular identifiers. TCRdb independently ran MiXCR on the PCR reads; one entry per CDR3 protein. The data contain 450,000 to 600,000 distinct CDR3 sequences, over 9.5% of them singletons. V trimming: 7 bases; J trimming: 6 bases; junction bases outside the gene matches: 5. Per germline, CDR1 SEHNR and CDR2 FQNEAQ (reference sequence). This CDR3 region has 12 residues. This clonotype came up a few times. No antigen is known for it. The chain carries TRBV7-9 and TRBJ2-7; 8 bases are shared with TRBD1. The sequenced sample was PBMCs, obtained before TCRalphabeta/CD19-depleted stem cell transplant. This TCR came from a child aged 2 to 10 with inherited bone marrow failure, due to receive a stem cell transplant. As DNA, the CDR3 is TGTGCCAGCAATCAGGGGGCGTCCGAGCAGTACTTC. It encodes CASNQGASEQYF.